This T cell receptor beta chain was captured in a study of CD8 T cells in Susac syndrome. This CDR3 is 13 amino acids long. In germline, CDR1 is DFQATT, CDR2 SNEGSKA (reference sequence). Bulk CD8+ and CD4+ cells came from magnetic negative isolation; CD8+ TEMRA by FACS. Whole-study findings and limits: In its TCR sequencing and HLA analysis, the study acknowledged that the number of individuals was relatively small.

A quantity of about 0.5 to 1 ug RNA underwent reverse transcription using random hexamers. TCRdb analysed the immunoSEQ multiplex PCR reads with MiXCR anew, one entry per CDR3 protein. The table has about 120,000 distinct CDR3 sequences, 90% to 95% seen once. Comment on this clonotype: The antigen is unknown.

The sequence was collected from a human donor in good health. The sequencing input was CD4+ T cells from PBMCs. The chain couples TRBV20-1 to TRBJ2-5, with 8 bases identical to TRBD2. DNA of the CDR3: TGCAGCGGGGGGGGCCGGGTGGGAGAGACCCAGTACTTC. This gives the protein CSGGGRVGETQYF.